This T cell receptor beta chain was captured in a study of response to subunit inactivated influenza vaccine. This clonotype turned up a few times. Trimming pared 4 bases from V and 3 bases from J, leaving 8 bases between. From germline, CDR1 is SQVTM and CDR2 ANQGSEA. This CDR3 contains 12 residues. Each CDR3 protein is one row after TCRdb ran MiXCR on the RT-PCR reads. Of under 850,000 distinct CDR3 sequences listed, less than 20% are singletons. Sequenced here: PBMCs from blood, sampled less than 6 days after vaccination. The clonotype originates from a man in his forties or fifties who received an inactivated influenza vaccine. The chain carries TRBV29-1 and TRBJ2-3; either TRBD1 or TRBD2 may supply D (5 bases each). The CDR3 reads CSVGDGTDTQYF. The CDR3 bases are TGCAGCGTTGGGGACGGAACAGATACGCAGTATTTT.